These 21 T cell receptor beta chains came from one sample sequenced in a study of shared T cell receptors in the human thymus. This table comes from immunoSEQ multiplex PCR, and its TCRdb copy is limited to in-frame clones, with some not included. The repertoire consists of roughly 550,000 clones, with around three quarters occurring once and the leading ten covering roughly 0.013%. This sample was also put to use in a study of human thymus T cells.

The sample consisted of thymocytes. These receptors all stem from a boy under two years old with a congenital heart defect.

CDR3 protein: CASSQDYGSSGDNEQFF. DNA for the CDR3: TGCGCCAGCAGCCAAGATTATGGGTCTAGCGGAGACAATGAGCAGTTCTTC. This rearrangement joins TRBV4-3 to TRBJ2-1; TRBD2 agrees at 7 bases. The CDR3 has 17 residues. In germline, CDR1 is LGHNA, CDR2 YSLEER. The V and J ends lost 0 bases and 5 bases, in that order; junction bases with no gene match: 10.

In nucleotides, the CDR3 is TGTGCCAGTAGTATCTCCTTACTAGCGGGAGGATACAATGAGCAGTTCTTC. This translates into CASSISLLAGGYNEQFF. The gene calls are TRBV19 and TRBJ2-1, with TRBD2 identical over 12 bases. CDR3 length equals 17 residues. CDR1 and CDR2 (germline): LNHDA, SQIVND (reference sequence). The junction had 7 bases not matched to a gene; V was cut back by 3 bases and J by 4 bases.

The V gene is TRBV21-1, the J gene TRBJ1-1. TRBV21-1 is given as a pseudogene. This CDR3 region has 15 residues. In DNA, the CDR3 is TGTGCCAGCAGCAAAGCTGCGGGCGGAGGGCCTGAAGCTTTCTTT. As protein: CASSKAAGGGPEAFF.

The chain joins TRBV12-5 to TRBJ2-1; D is undetermined. The germline V gene encodes CDR1 LGHNT and CDR2 FRNRAP. CDR3 length: 13 amino acids. V lost 0 bases to trimming and J lost 7 bases, with 7 bases between them. In nucleotides, the CDR3 is TGTGCTAGTGGTTTGGTACGCGAAAATGAGCAGTTCTTC. Translated: CASGLVRENEQFF.

The table lists this clone with a few counts. The V call is TRBV4-2, the J call TRBJ2-3, with 10 bases identical to TRBD2. This CDR3 region has 18 residues. Unmatched junction bases numbered 11, after V lost 1 base and J lost 4 bases. Germline V lookup: CDR1 LGHNA, CDR2 YNFKEQ. Here the CDR3 reads CASSQVGGAGGPADTQYF. The CDR3 DNA reads TGTGCCAGCAGCCAAGTGGGGGGAGCGGGAGGGCCTGCAGATACGCAGTATTTT.

In its sample, this clone was seen once. V usage is TRBV5-1 and J usage is TRBJ2-7, with 12 bases lining up with TRBD1. The V segment lost 3 bases and the J segment 5 bases; nucleotides outside the gene matches: 6. CDR1 SGHRS and CDR2 YFSETQ come from the germline V gene. The CDR3 is 15 residues long. The CDR3, as DNA: TGCGCCAGCAGCTCGGGGACAGGGGGCTTGAACGAGCAGTACTTC. Residues: CASSSGTGGLNEQYF.

The chain couples TRBV7-9 to TRBJ2-7; tentative D call: TRBD1 (6 bases). The germline V gene has CDR1 SEHNR and CDR2 FQNEAQ (reference sequence). Trimming took 4 bases from V and 5 from J, leaving 21 bases between them. The CDR3 loop spans 16 amino acids. The CDR3 bases are TGTGCCAGCAGCTCTCCCTTGAGGGGGAGAGGCCACGAGCAGTACTTC. Translation: CASSSPLRGRGHEQYF.

This sequence joins TRBV13 and TRBJ2-7; 7 nucleotides line up with TRBD2. The CDR3 runs to 14 residues. V shed 4 bases, J shed 0 bases, and the junction held 3 bases outside the gene matches. CDR1 and CDR2 (germline): PRHDT, FYEKMQ (reference sequence). CDR3 DNA sequence: TGTGCCAGCAGCTCTGGGGGGGTCTCCTACGAGCAGTACTTC. As protein: CASSSGGVSYEQYF.

The chain has TRBV9 and TRBJ2-1, with TRBD1 matching over 8 bases. Germline V gene sequence: CDR1 SGDLS, CDR2 YYNGEE. V lost 0 bases and J lost 6; bases outside the gene matches: 8. This CDR3 comprises 16 residues. The CDR3 here is CASSVAPSDRANEQFF. Written as DNA, the CDR3 is TGTGCCAGCAGCGTAGCCCCCTCGGACAGGGCCAATGAGCAGTTCTTC.

This rearrangement joins TRBV5-1 to TRBJ2-7; TRBD2 matches at 9 bases. Germline-derived CDR1 and CDR2 are SGHRS and YFSETQ. There are 18 residues in the CDR3. Germline trimming cut 2 bases from V and 3 bases from J; bases unmatched to any gene: 15. The CDR3 sequence: CASSFGGRASPTIYEQYF. CDR3 coding DNA: TGCGCCAGCAGCTTTGGCGGGAGGGCCTCCCCTACGATCTACGAGCAGTACTTC. Variable domain in full (rest from reference TRBV5-1 and TRBJ2-7): KAGVTQTPRYLIKTRGQQVTLSCSPISGHRSVSWYQQTPGQGLQFLFEYFSETQRNKGNFPGRFSGRQFSNSRSEMNVSTLELGDSALYLCASSFGGRASPTIYEQYFGPGTRLTVT.

This chain links TRBV11-2 with TRBJ2-7; the D gene is possibly TRBD2 (5 bases). V shed 3 bases and J shed 6 bases, with 12 bases lying between them. The V gene's germline CDR1 is SGHAT and CDR2 FQNNGV. The CDR3 runs 13 residues. The CDR3 reads CASSFERGREQYF. The CDR3 nucleotides read TGTGCCAGCAGCTTCGAAAGAGGGCGCGAGCAGTACTTC.

Only a few counts were recorded for this clone. V and J are TRBV4-3 and TRBJ2-3, with TRBD2 matching 11 bases. The CDR3 contains 18 residues. Germline values: CDR1 LGHNA, CDR2 YSLEER. V lost 2 bases to trimming and J lost 5 bases; unmatched junction nucleotides: 12. This chain's CDR3 is CASSQCPTSGSLGDTQYF. CDR3 coding DNA: TGCGCCAGCAGCCAATGCCCTACTAGCGGGAGTCTGGGAGATACGCAGTATTTT.

The V and J genes are TRBV7-2 and TRBJ2-3; D possibly corresponds to TRBD1 (6 bases). V was trimmed by 5 bases and J by 8 bases, leaving 11 bases between them. Germline CDR1 and CDR2: SGHTA and FQGNSA. The CDR3 runs to 12 residues. This CDR3 is CASSHPGATQYF. The CDR3 bases are TGTGCCAGCAGCCACCCAGGGGCTACGCAGTATTTT.

The chain employs TRBV7-9 and TRBJ1-1, with TRBD1 as a possible D gene (6 bases). This CDR3 comprises 16 residues. Germline lookup yields CDR1 SEHNR and CDR2 FQNEAQ (reference sequence). The germline V and J ends were trimmed by 0 bases and 5 bases, with 16 bases remaining between them. The DNA of the CDR3 is TGTGCCAGCAGCTTAGCAGACGCAGGGGCCCCGACTGAAGCTTTCTTT. It yields the protein CASSLADAGAPTEAFF. The full variable domain, with the rest looked up from reference TRBV7-9 and TRBJ1-1, is DTGVSQNPRHKITKRGQNVTFRCDPISEHNRLYWYRQTLGQGPEFLTYFQNEAQLEKSRLLSDRFSAERPKGSFSTLEIQRTEQGDSAMYLCASSLADAGAPTEAFFGQGTRLTVV.

V gene TRBV30 combines with J gene TRBJ2-7, with 7 nucleotides matching TRBD1. After removal of 1 base from V and 2 bases from J, the junction contained 20 bases not matched to a gene. This CDR3 has 19 amino acids. Germline CDR1 and CDR2: GTSNPN and SVGIG (reference sequence). Here the CDR3 reads CAWSDRGITTRPPTYEQYF. The CDR3 DNA sequence: TGTGCCTGGAGTGACAGGGGAATAACAACACGACCCCCTACCTACGAGCAGTACTTC.

The chain combines TRBV18 with TRBJ1-5; 7 nucleotides line up with TRBD1. The CDR3 has 17 residues. Germline V gives CDR1 KGHSH, CDR2 LQKENI. With 6 bases clipped from V and 0 bases from J, the junction kept 11 bases outside the gene matches. In DNA, the CDR3 is TGTGCCAGCTCGTCAATCGGGACAGAATATAGCAATCAGCCCCAGCATTTT. Encoded protein: CASSSIGTEYSNQPQHF.

This chain links TRBV7-8 with TRBJ1-5; tentative D call: TRBD1 (5 bases). The germline V and J ends were trimmed by 4 bases and 0 bases, with 19 bases remaining between them. Germline V gives CDR1 SGHVS, CDR2 FQNEAQ. CDR3 length: 18 amino acids. The CDR3 region is CASSSPTRRQLSNQPQHF. CDR3 nucleotide sequence: TGTGCCAGCAGCTCCCCGACCCGAAGACAGCTTAGCAATCAGCCCCAGCATTTT.

The CDR3 loop reads CASSFRAPYGYTF. CDR3 coding DNA: TGCGCCAGCAGCTTCAGGGCCCCCTATGGCTACACCTTC. The rearrangement uses TRBV5-1 and TRBJ1-2; D is perhaps TRBD1 (5 bases). CDR1 is SGHRS, CDR2 YFSETQ, per germline. The CDR3 totals 13 residues. V was cut by 2 bases and J by 4 bases, with 9 bases left in between. Filled out from reference TRBV5-1 and TRBJ1-2, the complete variable domain reads KAGVTQTPRYLIKTRGQQVTLSCSPISGHRSVSWYQQTPGQGLQFLFEYFSETQRNKGNFPGRFSGRQFSNSRSEMNVSTLELGDSALYLCASSFRAPYGYTFGSGTRLTVV.

This clone was seen more than once but under ten times. The chain combines TRBV6-1 with TRBJ1-2; 7 bases align to TRBD1. Germline CDR1 and CDR2: MNHNS and SASEGT. The ends lost 8 bases at V and 5 bases at J; junction bases unmatched: 11. The CDR3 has 14 amino acids. The CDR3 bases are TGTGCCAGCGGGGGAGAGGACAGGTTTTATGGCTACACCTTC. It encodes CASGGEDRFYGYTF.

The chain recombines TRBV25-1 with TRBJ2-1, with TRBD2 matching over 8 bases. The CDR3 totals 17 residues. The V and J ends lost 2 bases and 5 bases, in that order; junction bases with no gene match: 11. Germline values: CDR1 MGHDK, CDR2 SYGVNS. The CDR3 DNA sequence: TGTGCCAGCAGTGAACCCTCCTGGGGCGGGAGGAACAATGAGCAGTTCTTC. This codes for CASSEPSWGGRNNEQFF. The whole variable domain, remainder taken from reference TRBV25-1 and TRBJ2-1, is EADIYQTPRYLVIGTGKKITLECSQTMGHDKMYWYQQDPGMELHLIHYSYGVNSTEKGDLSSESTVSRIRTEHFPLTLESARPSHTSQYLCASSEPSWGGRNNEQFFGPGTRLTVL.

The V call is TRBV28, the J call TRBJ1-2, with D hard to call. V lost 5 bases, J lost 3 bases, and 13 bases lay in between. CDR3 length: 14 amino acids. Germline-derived CDR1 and CDR2 are MDHEN and SYDVKM. DNA for the CDR3: TGTGCCAGCAGTCCCCTAACGGGGTACTATGGCTACACCTTC. This gives the protein CASSPLTGYYGYTF.